A selection of T cell receptor beta chains follows, all from one sample in a study of early T cells in non-severe SARS-CoV-2 infection. TCRdb processed the 5' RACE reads anew with MiXCR; each CDR3 protein has one entry. The sample lists 83,000 or so distinct CDR3 sequences, roughly 10% occurring once. The input for sequencing was whole blood, taken at baseline. These receptors were collected from an adult who was a healthcare worker with PCR-confirmed SARS-CoV-2 infection or an uninfected control (not recorded which). Both conserved end residues are trimmed from each CDR3.

TRBJ2-5 TRBV24-1 ATSDTGLVWGQETQY
TRBJ2-7 TRBV20-1 SARDLWTEAGHYEQY
TRBJ2-1 TRBV20-1 SAGAATPYNEQF
TRBJ2-3 TRBV20-1 SAPKAGGTADTQY
TRBJ2-3 TRBV7-2 ASSLGGRTQY
TRBJ2-5 TRBV20-1 SARQGHQETQY
TRBJ2-1 TRBV7-3 ASSYGSGEQF
TRBJ1-3 TRBV6-6 ASSYEGHPSSGNTIY
TRBJ1-3 TRBV7-9 ASSFRTGGLAGNTIY
TRBJ2-1 TRBV24-1 ATSGGEAGALNEQF
TRBJ2-3 TRBV19 ASSTQLAEVSDTQY
TRBJ2-5 TRBV15 ATSRDPGRQETQY
TRBJ2-3 TRBV28 ASSLRAGTQY
TRBJ2-7 TRBV27 ATRQGGAYEQY
TRBJ2-5 TRBV5-6 ASSFTSGKETQY
TRBJ2-7 TRBV13 ASSLGGRGYEQY
TRBJ2-1 TRBV15 ATSRVGEQF
TRBJ1-3 TRBV29-1 SVEGATEDTIY
TRBJ2-3 TRBV7-9 ASSRFSGSTDTQY
TRBJ2-4 TRBV28 ASRGPRGLAKNIQY
TRBJ2-7 TRBV7-2 ASSHPTGVEEQY
TRBJ2-6 TRBV5-1 ASRLLTSDVPGANVLT
TRBJ2-6 TRBV5-1 ASSLQGAVSGANVLT
TRBJ2-3 TRBV7-7 ASSLSVAADTQY
TRBJ2-4 TRBV6-5 ASSGEAKNIQY
TRBJ2-2 TRBV5-1 ASSSSRGELF